These 27 T cell receptor beta chains came from one sample sequenced in a study of T cell clonality in common variable immunodeficiency. Antigens of these TCRs are unknown. TCRdb's table, derived via immunoSEQ multiplex PCR, lists solely in-frame clones and lacks some. This sample carries 30,000 to 40,000 clones, none of them present only once. General study points: Fewer deletions and N-nucleotide insertions were reportedly seen in common variable immunodeficiency TCR beta sequences.

Sequencing used peripheral blood mononuclear cells. Receptor source: a human donor with common variable immunodeficiency.

To note about this clone: Coverage ceases 3 residues before the CDR3 finishes, and the germline J gene fills in the end. V gene TRBV19 combines with J gene TRBJ1-1; D perhaps matches TRBD1 (5 bases). Per germline, CDR1 LNHDA and CDR2 SQIVND (reference sequence). This CDR3 region has 12 residues. The CDR3 DNA, read in part, is TGTGCCAGTACAAAGTTTCGGGGGGAA. Its translation: CASTKFRGE. In full, the CDR3 reads CASTKFRGEAFF.

This clone was observed a few times. The read terminates 3 residues ahead of where the CDR3 ends, so the germline J gene completes it. The rearrangement uses TRBV6-4 and TRBJ1-2; TRBD1 aligns across 11 bases. The CDR3 is 17 residues long. The V segment lost 1 base and the J segment 5 bases; nucleotides outside the gene matches: 9. Per the germline V gene, CDR1 is MRHNA and CDR2 is SNTAGT. The part of the CDR3 DNA that was read is TGTGCCAGCAGTGACTTAGGACAGGGGGCTTCGGGATATGGC. Translation: CASSDLGQGASGYG. The full CDR3 protein is CASSDLGQGASGYGYTF.

This clone was found a few times. Coverage ceases 3 residues before the CDR3 finishes, and the germline J gene fills in the end. This chain uses TRBV23-1 with TRBJ2-6; 9 bases map to TRBD2. TRBV23-1 is treated as an ORF (open reading frame) with a function not yet certain. The CDR3 sequence is 19 residues long. Germline trimming cut 2 bases from V and 0 bases from J; bases unmatched to any gene: 8. The sequenced part of the CDR3 DNA is TGCGCCAGCAGTCAAGGTAGCGGGGGCTCTCTCTCTGGGGCCAACGTC. It translates to CASSQGSGGSLSGANV. The entire CDR3 sequence reads CASSQGSGGSLSGANVLTF.

Details on this clone: The read falls 3 residues short of the CDR3 end, and the missing part is taken from the germline J gene. V usage is TRBV30 and J usage is TRBJ1-1; tentative D call: TRBD1 (5 bases). This CDR3 has 13 amino acids. Germline V CDR1 and CDR2: GTSNPN, SVGIG (reference sequence). Deletions cut 3 bases from V and 3 bases from J, with 11 bases between. The CDR3 protein is CAWRGGRHTEAFF. CDR3 bases read: TGTGCCTGGAGGGGGGGACGGCACACTGAA.

In this sample, this clone turned up many times. The CDR3 end lies 3 residues beyond the end of the read and is filled in from the germline J gene. J is TRBJ2-7 and V is TRBV19; 11 bases are a match to TRBD1. This CDR3 has 16 residues. The junction had 11 bases not matched to a gene; V was cut back by 5 bases and J by 5 bases. The germline V gene has CDR1 LNHDA and CDR2 SQIVND (reference sequence). The sequenced CDR3 bases are TGTGCCAGTAGTCCCGGGGACGGACAGGGGGCCCACGAG. Translation gives CASSPGDGQGAHE. The entire CDR3 reads CASSPGDGQGAHEQYF.

The table lists this clone with a few counts. The missing CDR3 end, 3 residues past where the read stops, is filled in from the germline J gene. This chain joins TRBV19 and TRBJ2-4; TRBD2 matches at 10 bases. Germline V CDR1 and CDR2: LNHDA, SQIVND (reference sequence). With V trimmed by 2 bases and J by 2 bases, 3 bases remained unmatched. The CDR3 has 16 amino acids. The CDR3 sequence: CASSIPSGGTKNIQYF. The CDR3 bases that were read are TGTGCCAGTAGTATACCTAGCGGGGGCACCAAAAACATT.

Details on this clone: With the read ending 3 residues before the CDR3 end, the germline J gene is used to fill in that end. V is TRBV19 and J is TRBJ2-2; D remains unclear. V was cut by 4 bases and J by 1 base, with 7 bases left in between. Looked up from germline, CDR1 is LNHDA and CDR2 is SQIVND (reference sequence). The CDR3 covers 14 residues. CDR3 DNA, as far as it was read: TGTGCCAGTAGTAAAGGCCTGAACACCGGGGAG. This translates into CASSKGLNTGE. The whole CDR3 sequence is CASSKGLNTGELFF.

This clone was counted many times. Sequencing ends 3 residues short of the CDR3 end; the germline J gene provides the rest. The V gene is TRBV19, the J gene TRBJ2-6; 8 bases agree with TRBD1. The ends lost 9 bases at V and 0 bases at J; junction bases unmatched: 7. This CDR3 has 16 residues. Germline assignment: CDR1 LNHDA and CDR2 SQIVND (reference sequence). CDR3 region: CARKGQDYSGANVLTF. The CDR3 bases that were read are TGTGCCAGAAAGGGACAGGACTACTCTGGGGCCAACGTC.

The table lists this clone with a few counts. The CDR3 end falls 3 residues outside the read, so it is completed with the germline J gene. The gene calls are TRBV18 and TRBJ2-1; no clear D gene. Trimming shortened V by 5 bases and J by 6 bases, and 5 bases separated the two germline ends. The germline CDR1 and CDR2 sequences are KGHSH and LQKENI. The CDR3 has 11 residues. Partial CDR3 DNA: TGTGCCAGCTCATCTAGCAATGAG. It codes for CASSSSNE. In full, the CDR3 is CASSSSNEQFF.

The sample holds many counts of this clone. The read stops 3 residues short of the end of the CDR3; the missing end is completed from the germline J gene. This chain uses TRBV2 with TRBJ2-1; 7 bases agree with TRBD2. CDR1 and CDR2 (germline): SNHLY, FYNNEI. CDR3 size: 14 residues. V lost 6 bases to trimming and J lost 9 bases; unmatched junction nucleotides: 11. The CDR3 region is CASRQLAQQREQFF. The CDR3 DNA, read in part, is TGTGCCAGCAGGCAACTAGCGCAACAACGTGAG.

This clone was counted between two and nine times. From the germline J gene comes the end of the CDR3, since the read stops 3 residues before it. The chain uses TRBV30 and TRBJ2-7; 9 bases are shared with TRBD1. In germline, CDR1 is GTSNPN, CDR2 SVGIG (reference sequence). The CDR3 consists of 15 residues. Unmatched junction bases numbered 7, after V lost 3 bases and J lost 1 base. The part of the CDR3 DNA that was read is TGTGCCTGGAGGTTTACGGGACAGGGTTCCTACGAG. Protein: CAWRFTGQGSYE. In full, the CDR3 reads CAWRFTGQGSYEQYF. The full variable domain, with the rest looked up from reference TRBV30 and TRBJ2-7, is SQTIHQWPATLVQPVGSPLSLECTVEGTSNPNLYWYRQAAGRGLQLLFYSVGIGQISSEVPQNLSASRPQDRQFILSSKKLLLSDSGFYLCAWRFTGQGSYEQYFGPGTRLTVT.

This clone was recorded many times. Coverage ceases 3 residues before the CDR3 finishes, and the germline J gene fills in the end. The chain couples TRBV2 to TRBJ1-1, with D uncertain. The V gene lost 1 base and the J gene lost 0 bases, with 6 bases spanning the gap. This CDR3 contains 14 residues. The germline CDR1 and CDR2 sequences are SNHLY and FYNNEI. The CDR3 here is CASSEGTVNTEAFF. The part of the CDR3 DNA that was read is TGTGCCAGCAGTGAAGGTACGGTGAACACTGAA.

This clone was observed a few times. The read ends 3 residues before the CDR3 terminus; that terminus is restored from the germline J gene. The chain joins TRBV6-2 or TRBV6-3 to TRBJ2-5, with D perhaps TRBD2 (6 bases). Trimming removed 4 bases from V and 3 bases from J, with 9 bases in between. CDR1 is MNHEY and CDR2 is SVGEGT in the germline V gene. This CDR3 is 13 amino acids long. The CDR3 bases that were read are TGTGCCAGCAGTTTCTTAGCGGAAGAGACC. It encodes CASSFLAEET. The whole CDR3 protein is CASSFLAEETQYF.

This clone was seen ten or more times. The read ends 3 residues early relative to the CDR3; the germline J gene fills the gap. The V gene is TRBV2, the J gene TRBJ1-5; no firm D call. CDR1 is SNHLY and CDR2 is FYNNEI in the germline V gene. There are 16 residues in the CDR3. V was shortened by 2 bases and J by 0 bases, with 11 bases between the two germline ends. The CDR3 protein is CASSERALYSNQPQHF. CDR3 DNA (partial): TGTGCCAGCAGTGAAAGGGCGTTGTATAGCAATCAGCCC.

This clone has more than one count but fewer than ten. CDR3 in amino acids: CASPGSGYTF. The CDR3 bases that were read are TGTGCCAGCCCAGGGAGTGGC. This chain connects TRBV2 to TRBJ1-2, with D possibly matching TRBD1 (5 bases). The read comes to an end 3 residues before the CDR3 does, leaving the germline J gene to fill in the end. This CDR3 has 10 amino acids. The V gene's germline CDR1 is SNHLY and CDR2 FYNNEI. V lost 8 bases and J lost 7, with 8 bases in between.

The table lists this clone with many counts. The covered CDR3 bases are TGTGCCAGCAGTGACTCGCGGGGGGACTCGATAGCCAAAAACATT. This gives the protein CASSDSRGDSIAKNI. The whole CDR3 sequence is CASSDSRGDSIAKNIQYF. The chain couples TRBV2 to TRBJ2-4; 8 bases are a match to TRBD2. The read is 3 residues too short to cover the CDR3 end, so that end is filled in from the germline J gene. This CDR3 contains 18 residues. The germline CDR1 and CDR2 sequences are SNHLY and FYNNEI. Germline trimming cut 3 bases from V and 0 bases from J; bases unmatched to any gene: 10.

In regard to this clone: The read falls 3 residues short of the CDR3 end, and the missing part is taken from the germline J gene. The chain joins TRBV5-1 to TRBJ1-1, with a weak D call TRBD1 (5 bases). The ends were cut back, 5 bases at V and 1 base at J, with 18 bases in the middle. Germline V lookup: CDR1 SGHRS, CDR2 YFSETQ. The CDR3 extends over 16 amino acids. The CDR3 DNA, read in part, is TGCGCCAGCAGAATCCCCCCAGGGTCTGAGAACACTGAA. Its translation is CASRIPPGSENTE. The whole CDR3 protein is CASRIPPGSENTEAFF. Full variable domain (remainder filled in from reference TRBV5-1 and TRBJ1-1): KAGVTQTPRYLIKTRGQQVTLSCSPISGHRSVSWYQQTPGQGLQFLFEYFSETQRNKGNFPGRFSGRQFSNSRSEMNVSTLELGDSALYLCASRIPPGSENTEAFFGQGTRLTVV.

As concerns this clone: The read ends 3 residues shy of where the CDR3 ends; the end is completed using the germline J gene. This sequence joins TRBV19 and TRBJ2-7; weak D call: TRBD2 (5 bases). Trimming removed 7 bases at V and 1 base at J, with 14 bases between. Germline V gene data show CDR1 as LNHDA and CDR2 as SQIVND (reference sequence). CDR3 size: 14 residues. CDR3 bases read: TGTGCCAGTAAATCCCGGACGGGGTCCTACGAG. It translates to CASKSRTGSYE. The whole CDR3 protein reads CASKSRTGSYEQYF.

Only a few counts were recorded for this clone. The read ends 3 residues early relative to the CDR3; the germline J gene fills the gap. This chain links TRBV18 with TRBJ2-1; D may be TRBD2 (6 bases). CDR3 size: 14 residues. Trimming stripped 5 bases from V and 0 bases from J, with 8 bases between. The V gene's germline CDR1 is KGHSH and CDR2 LQKENI. The covered CDR3 bases are TGTGCCAGCTCATCGACTAGCTCCTACAATGAG. Its protein is CASSSTSSYNE. The whole CDR3 protein is CASSSTSSYNEQFF.

This clone turned up a few times. CDR3 sequence: CASSEVGTGTYEQYF. The CDR3 DNA, read in part, is TGTGCCAGCAGTGAAGTCGGGACAGGAACCTACGAG. The V gene is TRBV6-1, the J gene TRBJ2-7; 8 positions agree with TRBD1. The read terminates 3 residues ahead of where the CDR3 ends, so the germline J gene completes it. The trim removed 1 base at V and 2 bases at J, leaving 4 bases unmatched. CDR1 MNHNS and CDR2 SASEGT come from the germline V gene. The CDR3 length is 15 residues.

This clone has ten or more counts. The read terminates 3 residues ahead of where the CDR3 ends, so the germline J gene completes it. The chain is built from TRBV29-1 and TRBJ2-5; tentative D call: TRBD1 (5 bases). The CDR3 loop spans 12 amino acids. Germline V gene sequence: CDR1 SQVTM, CDR2 ANQGSEA. V lost 4 bases to trimming and J lost 5 bases, with 11 bases between them. The CDR3 DNA, read in part, is TGCAGCGTTGGGAAGGGGTCGGAGACC. It is translated as CSVGKGSET. The complete CDR3 sequence is CSVGKGSETQYF.

At least ten counts were recorded for this clone. The CDR3 goes on 3 residues after the read ends, and that part is filled in from the germline J gene. This chain connects TRBV30 to TRBJ2-7; D unclear. Trimming removed 4 bases at V and 5 bases at J, with 9 bases between. The germline V gene has CDR1 GTSNPN and CDR2 SVGIG (reference sequence). The CDR3 has 11 residues. CDR3 amino acids: CAWKGRHEQYF. The part of the CDR3 DNA that was read is TGTGCCTGGAAGGGCAGGCACGAG.

This clone was found many times. Coverage ceases 3 residues before the CDR3 finishes, and the germline J gene fills in the end. This chain connects TRBV7-2 to TRBJ2-3; D not certain. The CDR3 runs to 13 residues. Germline V gives CDR1 SGHTA, CDR2 FQGNSA. Trimming removed 2 bases from V and 3 bases from J, with 6 bases in between. Here the CDR3 reads CASSLLRTDTQYF. CDR3 DNA, as far as it was read: TGTGCCAGCAGCTTATTGCGAACAGATACG. The variable domain in full, completed from reference TRBV7-2 and TRBJ2-3, reads GAGVSQSPSNKVTEKGKDVELRCDPISGHTALYWYRQSLGQGLEFLIYFQGNSAPDKSGLPSDRFSAERTGGSVSTLTIQRTQQEDSAVYLCASSLLRTDTQYFGPGTRLTVL.

This clone was recorded a few times. The read falls 3 residues short of the CDR3 end, and the missing part is taken from the germline J gene. The genes are TRBV30 and TRBJ1-6; no reliable D call. Germline CDR1 and CDR2: GTSNPN and SVGIG (reference sequence). V was shortened by 3 bases and J by 7 bases, with 7 bases between the two germline ends. CDR3 length: 12 residues. The CDR3 here is CAWRPSNSPLHF. Partial CDR3 DNA: TGTGCCTGGAGACCGAGCAATTCACCC.

CDR3 sequence reads: CSAQGSGLANYGYTF. The CDR3 bases that were read are TGCAGTGCTCAAGGGTCTGGTCTGGCTAACTATGGC. The gene calls are TRBV20-1 and TRBJ1-2; D unclear. Read sequence stops 3 residues before the CDR3 end, and the germline J gene provides the missing end. Germline V gene sequence: CDR1 DFQATT, CDR2 SNEGSKA (reference sequence). The CDR3 has 15 residues. V dropped 5 bases and J dropped 0 bases, with 16 bases sitting between them.

This clone was observed a few times. The CDR3 end falls 3 residues outside the read, so it is completed with the germline J gene. This chain connects TRBV11-3 to TRBJ2-7; 7 bases fit TRBD1. Germline V CDR1 and CDR2: SGHNT, YENEEA. The CDR3 contains 13 residues. The J segment lost 4 bases and the V segment lost 5 bases, leaving 5 bases of the junction unmatched. Partial CDR3 DNA: TGTGCCAGCAGCCTGAGGGACAGATACGAG. Protein sequence: CASSLRDRYE. The CDR3 as a whole reads CASSLRDRYEQYF.

This clone was picked up many times. The CDR3 is cut off 3 residues early in the read; its end comes from the germline J gene. This chain joins TRBV19 and TRBJ2-5, with D perhaps given as TRBD1 or TRBD2 (7 bases each). CDR1 is LNHDA and CDR2 is SQIVND in the germline V gene (reference sequence). Trimming removed 5 bases from V and 1 base from J, with 17 bases in between. There are 16 residues in the CDR3. The CDR3 bases that were read are TGTGCCAGTAGTCCTCGACAGGGAGGGTTCCAAGAGACC. It yields the protein CASSPRQGGFQET. The CDR3, in full, reads CASSPRQGGFQETQYF. Looking up the rest from reference TRBV19 and TRBJ2-5 gives the full variable domain: DGGITQSPKYLFRKEGQNVTLSCEQNLNHDAMYWYRQDPGQGLRLIYYSQIVNDFQKGDIAEGYSVSREKKESFPLTVTSAQKNPTAFYLCASSPRQGGFQETQYFGPGTRLLVL.